The source of this T cell receptor beta chain is a study of OX40 agonist ivuxolimab in advanced cancers. Findings of the study overall: Among the lowest peripheral clonal expansion occurred in 0.1-3.0 mg/kg partial responders.

Clones were read by immunoSEQ multiplex PCR, and TCRdb kept only the in-frame ones, dropping some. The sample contains over 65,000 clones, approximately 86% of which appear only once. This clone was seen a handful of times. Its matching antigen is unknown. Trimming cost V 3 bases and J 9 bases, with 16 bases left between them. Germline CDR1 is SGHNT and CDR2 is YYREEE (reference sequence). The CDR3 is 15 residues long. This specimen was CD4+ or CD8+ T cells sorted from blood, taken in a trial of the OX40 agonist ivuxolimab. The TCR sequence derives from an adult with an advanced solid tumor such as melanoma, head and neck, liver or kidney cancer. The chain joins TRBV5-4 to TRBJ1-6; D is unclear. The CDR3 bases are TGTGCCAGCAGCTATCAGTGGGGAGAAGCTTCACCCCTCCACTTT. This gives the protein CASSYQWGEASPLHF.